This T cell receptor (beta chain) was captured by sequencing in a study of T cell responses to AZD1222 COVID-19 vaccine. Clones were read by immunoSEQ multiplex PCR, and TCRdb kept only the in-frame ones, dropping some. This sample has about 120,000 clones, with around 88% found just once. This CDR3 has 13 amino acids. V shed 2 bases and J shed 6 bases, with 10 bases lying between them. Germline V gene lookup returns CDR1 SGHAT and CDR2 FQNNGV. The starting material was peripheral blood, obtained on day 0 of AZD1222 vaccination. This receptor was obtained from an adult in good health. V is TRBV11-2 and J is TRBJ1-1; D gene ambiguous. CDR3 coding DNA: TGTGCCAGCAGCTTACGAGGGCAAGCTGAAGCTTTCTTT. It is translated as CASSLRGQAEAFF.